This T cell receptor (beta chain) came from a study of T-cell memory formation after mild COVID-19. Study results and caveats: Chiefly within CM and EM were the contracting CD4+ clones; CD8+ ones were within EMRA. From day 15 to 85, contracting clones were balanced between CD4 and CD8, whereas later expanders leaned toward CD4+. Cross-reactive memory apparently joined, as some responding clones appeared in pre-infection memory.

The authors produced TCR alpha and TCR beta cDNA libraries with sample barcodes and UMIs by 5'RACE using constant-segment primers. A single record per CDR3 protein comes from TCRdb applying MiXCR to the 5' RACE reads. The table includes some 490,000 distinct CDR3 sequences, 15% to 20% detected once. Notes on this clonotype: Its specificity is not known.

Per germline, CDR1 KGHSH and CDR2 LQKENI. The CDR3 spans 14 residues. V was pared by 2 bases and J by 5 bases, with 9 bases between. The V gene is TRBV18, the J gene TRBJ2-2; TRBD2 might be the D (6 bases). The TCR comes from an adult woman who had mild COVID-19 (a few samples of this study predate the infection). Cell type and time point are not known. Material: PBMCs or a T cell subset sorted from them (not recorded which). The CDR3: CASSPAEGTGELFF. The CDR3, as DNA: TGTGCCAGCTCACCAGCGGAGGGGACCGGGGAGCTGTTTTTT.